This T cell receptor beta chain was identified in a study of OX40 agonist ivuxolimab in advanced cancers. Study-wide results and limits: Dose levels from 0.1 to 3.0 mg/kg saw CD4+ and CD8+ blood T cells expand clonally by week 6.

The table lists this clone with a few counts. Its antigen is not identified. Clones were read by immunoSEQ multiplex PCR, and TCRdb kept only the in-frame ones, dropping some. This repertoire shows around 94,000 clones, roughly 88% found once; its top ten account for 3.5% to 4%. Germline V CDR1 and CDR2: LNHDA, SQIVND (reference sequence). The CDR3 extends over 16 amino acids. V was cut by 3 bases and J by 5 bases, with 19 bases left in between. The sample in question was CD4+ or CD8+ T cells sorted from blood, obtained in a trial of the OX40 agonist ivuxolimab. The clonotype originates from an adult with an advanced solid tumor such as melanoma, head and neck, liver or kidney cancer. The chain recombines TRBV19 with TRBJ1-2; tentative D call: TRBD1 (5 bases). The CDR3, as DNA: TGTGCCAGTAGTATGCGTGCAGGGCAAGGGCGATATGGCTACACCTTC. Translating it yields CASSMRAGQGRYGYTF.